This T cell receptor (beta chain) was retrieved from a study of OX40 agonist ivuxolimab in advanced cancers. Study-wide context: Therapy given before enrollment (anti-PD-1, anti-PD-L1 or anti-CTLA-4) was allowed, and under 45% had some. The study, taken as a whole, reports: Expanded clones were, on average, more numerous among CD8+ T cells than CD4+. Antigens targeted by the expanded peripheral T cells were not determined. Clones of CD4+ and CD8+ blood T cells grew by week 6 at doses of 0.1 to 3.0 mg/kg.

As to this clone: The antigen remains unidentified.

Assay: immunoSEQ multiplex PCR; the TCRdb copy retains only in-frame clones and omits some. The sample lists approximately 70,000 clones, roughly 80% occurring once. V lost 0 bases to trimming and J lost 2 bases, with 7 bases between them. The CDR3 runs 15 residues. Germline V gene data show CDR1 as KGHSH and CDR2 as LQKENI. The sequence was obtained from an adult with an advanced solid tumor such as melanoma, head and neck, liver or kidney cancer. The chain is built from TRBV18 and TRBJ1-4; D is unresolved. Source: CD4+ or CD8+ T cells sorted from blood, taken in a trial of the OX40 agonist ivuxolimab. The CDR3 DNA sequence: TGTGCCAGCTCACCACCGGGAAACACTAATGAAAAACTGTTTTTT. Encoded protein: CASSPPGNTNEKLFF.